The 27 T cell receptor beta chains presented below share a single source sample, sequenced in a study of T cells expressing NK-cell markers. TCRdb re-called the 5' RACE reads and catalogs CDR3 proteins one per entry, DNA excluded. This table lists 500,000 to 600,000 distinct CDR3 sequences. Sequencing input: blood T cells: a sorted CD56 or NKG2C T cell subset, CD4+ or CD8+ T cells, or bulk PBMC T cells (not recorded which). Receptors were obtained from a man aged 18 to 29 in good health.

V usage is TRBV20-1 and J usage is TRBJ1-1. The CDR3 length is 14 residues. The germline V gene has CDR1 DFQATT and CDR2 SNEGSKA (reference sequence). CDR3 loop: CSARDTTQAVEAFF.

The chain employs TRBV7-9 and TRBJ1-4. CDR1 is SEHNR, CDR2 FQNEAQ, per germline (reference sequence). The CDR3 is 12 residues long. CDR3 residues: CASSFPKEKLFF. The full variable domain, completed using reference TRBV7-9 and TRBJ1-4, is DTGVSQNPRHKITKRGQNVTFRCDPISEHNRLYWYRQTLGQGPEFLTYFQNEAQLEKSRLLSDRFSAERPKGSFSTLEIQRTEQGDSAMYLCASSFPKEKLFFGSGTQLSVL.

The chain has TRBV7-2 and TRBJ2-3; checking the TCRdb D call of TRBD2 is not possible without DNA. This CDR3 comprises 16 residues. CDR1 is SGHTA, CDR2 FQGNSA, per germline. The CDR3 is CASSLRGPSGTDTQYF.

This sequence joins TRBV19 and TRBJ1-5. Germline V gives CDR1 LNHDA, CDR2 SQIVND (reference sequence). The CDR3 spans 15 residues. The CDR3 loop is CASTTFIGGNQPQHF. Using reference TRBV19 and TRBJ1-5 for the parts outside the CDR3, the full variable domain is DGGITQSPKYLFRKEGQNVTLSCEQNLNHDAMYWYRQDPGQGLRLIYYSQIVNDFQKGDIAEGYSVSREKKESFPLTVTSAQKNPTAFYLCASTTFIGGNQPQHFGDGTRLSIL.

The J gene is TRBJ2-3, the V gene TRBV5-4; TCRdb proposes TRBD2, but this gene call is untestable without DNA. The CDR3 length is 13 residues. From germline, CDR1 is SGHNT and CDR2 YYREEE (reference sequence). The CDR3 sequence: CASSGPGGDTQYF.

This sequence joins TRBV24-1 and TRBJ1-3. The CDR3 consists of 16 residues. The germline V gene has CDR1 KGHDR and CDR2 SFDVKD. The CDR3 reads CATSDPGSAGGNTIYF.

This rearrangement joins TRBV4-2 to TRBJ2-7; TCRdb's assignment of TRBD2 cannot be checked, as there is no DNA. This CDR3 region has 11 residues. CDR1 is LGHNA, CDR2 YNFKEQ, per germline. CDR3 sequence: CASSSSSEQYF.

This chain links TRBV4-2 with TRBJ2-2; the TCRdb D gene call, TRBD1, has no DNA to confirm it. Germline-derived CDR1 and CDR2 are LGHNA and YNFKEQ. CDR3 length: 15 amino acids. CDR3 sequence reads: CASSPTGQGPGELFF.

The chain couples TRBV12-3 or TRBV12-4 to TRBJ1-1. This CDR3 is 15 amino acids long. The CDR3 loop reads CASISTPIMNTEAFF.

This CDR3 is CASSYTYPGYEQYF. The gene calls are TRBV6-5 and TRBJ2-7; no DNA is available, so the TRBD1 call from TCRdb remains unchecked. The germline gives CDR1 MNHEY, CDR2 SVGAGI. This CDR3 spans 14 amino acids.

This rearrangement joins TRBV28 to TRBJ2-5; TCRdb's assignment of TRBD1 cannot be checked, as there is no DNA. This CDR3 is 16 amino acids long. Germline CDR1 and CDR2: MDHEN and SYDVKM. The CDR3 is CASSLKGQAFQETQYF. Based on the CDR3 plus reference TRBV28 and TRBJ2-5, the full variable domain is DVKVTQSSRYLVKRTGEKVFLECVQDMDHENMFWYRQDPGLGLRLIYFSYDVKMKEKGDIPEGYSVSREKKERFSLILESASTNQTSMYLCASSLKGQAFQETQYFGPGTRLLVL.

The genes are TRBV20-1 and TRBJ2-1; TCRdb names TRBD2, which stays unverified in the absence of DNA. The length of the CDR3 is 14 residues. Per germline, CDR1 DFQATT and CDR2 SNEGSKA (reference sequence). Here the CDR3 reads CSTRAQQSYNEQFF.

The chain couples TRBV6-2 or TRBV6-3 to TRBJ2-3; TCRdb returns TRBD2, unconfirmable since there is no DNA. CDR3 length: 15 amino acids. Looked up from germline, CDR1 is MNHEY and CDR2 is SVGEGT. The CDR3 sequence is CASRFLAGITDTQYF.

V is TRBV29-1 and J is TRBJ2-2. The germline gives CDR1 SQVTM, CDR2 ANQGSEA. The CDR3 contains 13 residues. CDR3 sequence reads: CSVDPDGYGELFF.

The genes are TRBV12-3 or TRBV12-4 and TRBJ2-3. The CDR3 loop spans 14 amino acids. CDR3 protein: CASSPRTSRDTQYF.

This rearrangement joins TRBV5-1 to TRBJ2-1; TCRdb designates TRBD1, a call that cannot be tested without DNA. The germline gives CDR1 SGHRS, CDR2 YFSETQ. The CDR3 totals 15 residues. The CDR3 reads CASREGGSPGNEQFF. The variable domain in full, with the rest retrieved from reference TRBV5-1 and TRBJ2-1, is KAGVTQTPRYLIKTRGQQVTLSCSPISGHRSVSWYQQTPGQGLQFLFEYFSETQRNKGNFPGRFSGRQFSNSRSEMNVSTLELGDSALYLCASREGGSPGNEQFFGPGTRLTVL.

This chain links TRBV28 with TRBJ2-7. Germline V gene lookup returns CDR1 MDHEN and CDR2 SYDVKM. The CDR3 extends over 11 amino acids. The CDR3 reads CASRGVDEQYF.

J is TRBJ1-2 and V is TRBV20-1; TCRdb's assignment of TRBD1 cannot be checked, as there is no DNA. This CDR3 spans 17 amino acids. Germline loops: CDR1 DFQATT, CDR2 SNEGSKA (reference sequence). CDR3 sequence reads: CSARDLGLGTGNFGYTF.

The chain uses TRBV7-2 and TRBJ2-1; the TCRdb D gene call, TRBD1, has no DNA to confirm it. The CDR3 contains 15 residues. Germline CDR1 is SGHTA and CDR2 is FQGNSA. The CDR3 region is CASTLGGTHYNEQFF.

The chain is built from TRBV20-1 and TRBJ2-1; the TCRdb call, TRBD2, lacks DNA for checking. The CDR3 covers 17 residues. From germline, CDR1 is DFQATT and CDR2 SNEGSKA (reference sequence). This CDR3 is CSARDPRVLQRGNEQFF.

The chain links TRBV12-3 or TRBV12-4 to TRBJ2-6; TCRdb designates TRBD1, a call that cannot be tested without DNA. The CDR3 is 16 amino acids. The CDR3 protein is CASTNPRRLRANVLTF.

The chain uses TRBV12-3 or TRBV12-4 and TRBJ2-2. The CDR3 covers 14 residues. CDR3 region: CASTISQDTGELFF.

The chain joins TRBV14 to TRBJ2-5; TCRdb selects TRBD2, and the lack of DNA leaves this call unchecked. CDR1 is SGHDN, CDR2 FVKESK, per germline. CDR3 length equals 18 residues. The chain's CDR3 is CASSQDLRLAGVQETQYF.

The chain joins TRBV24-1 to TRBJ2-1; TCRdb designates TRBD2, a call that cannot be tested without DNA. The CDR3 has 19 residues. The germline V gene encodes CDR1 KGHDR and CDR2 SFDVKD. This CDR3 reads CATSERTSGRGRSYNEQFF.

V is TRBV28 and J is TRBJ2-1; there is no DNA to check the TCRdb D call of TRBD2. CDR1 and CDR2 (germline): MDHEN, SYDVKM. CDR3 length: 16 residues. This CDR3 reads CASSFLRLAAYNEQFF.

This chain links TRBV4-3 with TRBJ1-6. Germline CDR1 and CDR2: LGHNA and YSLEER. CDR3 length: 14 amino acids. CDR3 loop: CASSQGTTADPLHF.

This chain joins TRBV12-3 or TRBV12-4 and TRBJ2-3; TCRdb's D call, TRBD2, is unchecked because there is no DNA. The CDR3 runs 16 residues. The CDR3 spells CASTRGRRSSTDTQYF.